This T cell receptor (beta chain) appears in the sequencing data of a study of blood T cells in healthy people across ages (dated by TCRdb to 2014 to 2015). The study in broad terms: In model experiments, template switching captured roughly one uniquely barcoded TCR beta cDNA molecule for every two T cells. Using the same blood draw, the study looked at two additional independent replicas of 1 million unique cDNA reads for two donors, one aged 18 to 30 and the other aged 80 or older. To avoid experimental bias, donors of different ages were distributed randomly across sequencing lanes. The donors were divided into four age groups: young (average around 17 years), middle-aged (around 41), aged (around 59) and long-lived (roughly 82). To track age-related changes in TCR beta repertoire diversity, the study relied on deep sequencing normalized with unique cDNA molecular identifiers.

The germline V gene provides CDR1 WSHSY and CDR2 SAAADI. The CDR3 contains 12 residues, cysteine and phenylalanine counted. Of the read, only the CDR3 DNA is kept; its 36 bases are in frame from base 1. V and J are truncated by 8 bases and 3 bases respectively, leaving an intervening sequence of 11 bases. The roughly 39 donors, aged 6 to 90 years, were systemically healthy Caucasian individuals from Russia. Each donor gave ten milliliters of peripheral blood, collected into EDTA-treated Vacutainer tubes. Ficoll-Paque density-gradient centrifugation was used to isolate PBMCs, with at least 7 million per sample. Total RNA was extracted from PBMCs with Trizol reagent, with at least 5.5 micrograms obtained per sample. The percentages of naive CD45RAhigh/CD27high T cells were determined by flow cytometry on a PBMC aliquot from every donor. Many counts were recorded for this clonotype. Its cognate antigen has yet to be identified. The record has no base qualities; no much larger clone is one base away.

To prepare the library, 5' RACE was applied. Reads for this sample came from an Illumina HiSeq 2500. A second PCR of about 7 to 12 cycles was run with a J-beta primer mix and a sample-barcoded 5' primer. Each TCR beta cDNA molecule received a unique molecular identifier from a template-switch 5' adaptor carrying 12 random nucleotides. Each sample yielded at least 2.5 million CDR3-containing paired-end reads. First-strand cDNA synthesis was performed from all RNA using the Mint cDNA synthesis kit, with priming by a TRBC-specific oligonucleotide. Following uracil-DNA glycosylase treatment, a first 18-cycle PCR with universal primers M1SS and BC2_uni_R was performed on all cDNA. The original pipeline was this. Each sample was normalized by randomly selecting 1 million high-quality reads, each carrying a distinct molecular identifier. Instead of being binned into consensus sequences, reads with shared molecular identifiers were discarded. MiTCR, set to a Q25 quality threshold and the strictest error-elimination algorithm, was used for CDR3 identification, clonotype clustering and error correction. A nonparametric unseen species model with Euler transformation was used to estimate a lower bound on total TCR beta diversity. The public reads were reanalyzed by TCRdb: fastp trimming at Q25, MiXCR alignment, in-frame beta chains only. Rows are unified per CDR3 protein, each entry keeping the most common DNA and genes. The V and J calls and clone size come from TCRdb's table, not from the authors' own analysis. The sample profile shows 650,000 to 700,000 distinct CDR3 sequences; approximately 31% of them were found once. The top ten constitute 15% to 19% of the sample.

On the study overall, not on this receptor specifically: As age increased, observed TCR beta diversity per million T cells dropped in a roughly linear way, and a significant reduction was already evident by age 40. A strong correlation was found between observed TCR beta diversity and the percentage of naive T cells measured by flow cytometry. Bulk unsorted PBMC profiling prevented conclusive comparison of naive and antigen-experienced compartments. The CMV infection status of donors was not known, potentially confounding age-related changes in expanded clonotypes. Total diversity estimates from one million sequenced T cells were considered lower bounds and underestimates. The long-lived group showed more naive CD4+ T cells, fewer expanded clones and increased TCR diversity than the aged group, suggesting age selection.

This chain joins TRBV10-2 to TRBJ2-7; tentative D gene TRBD1, with 5 bases matching. This sequence originates from a woman older than 75 in good health. Donor details come from another sample of the same person, matched by shared clones. Sample: blood. The CDR3 protein: CASRQGDYEQYF. The DNA sequence is TGCGCCAGCCGCCAGGGCGACTACGAGCAGTACTTC.